This T cell receptor beta chain was documented in a study of Graves' ophthalmopathy and Graves' hyperthyroidism. Background on the study: The blood sample was drawn at first diagnosis and before any treatment. Study-wide results and limits: Blood was where most expanded thyroid clonotypes above 0.001 frequency also turned up.

Germline assignment: CDR1 KGHDR and CDR2 SFDVKD. V dropped 0 bases and J dropped 8 bases, with 3 bases sitting between them. The CDR3 sequence is 11 residues long. In regard to this clonotype: What it binds is unknown.

Investigators amplified TCR beta CDR3 regions from RNA transcripts. After a first-round RT-PCR with HTBI primers, a second-round multiplex PCR was run. One entry per CDR3 protein, called by TCRdb with MiXCR from the multiplex PCR reads. The table includes about 700,000 distinct CDR3 sequences, more than 40% detected once. This clonotype originated in an adult man with Graves' ophthalmopathy. The material sequenced was peripheral blood. The rearrangement joins TRBV24-1 to TRBJ1-1; D remains ambiguous. Here the CDR3 DNA reads TGTGCCACCAGTGATTTGACCGAAGCTTTCTTT. It yields the protein CATSDLTEAFF.